These 27 T cell receptor beta chains came from one sample sequenced in a study of blood T cell repertoires in COVID-19. Method: immunoSEQ multiplex PCR; TCRdb's copy keeps in-frame clones and lacks some. The sample consists of about 420,000 clones, about 90% of them appearing once. Sequenced sample: peripheral blood. The source is a young man with COVID-19, enrolled during active disease.

The chain couples TRBV6-5 to TRBJ2-1, with no clear D. This CDR3 has 13 residues. Germline-derived CDR1 and CDR2 are MNHEY and SVGAGI. The V end was cut by 7 bases, the J end by 9 bases, with 16 bases between. CDR3 coding DNA: TGTGCCAGCACCGAATCTTATGGGCTTGAGCAGTTCTTC. Translation gives CASTESYGLEQFF.

This clone occurred once. The chain uses TRBV25-1 and TRBJ1-1; no clear D gene. CDR1 MGHDK and CDR2 SYGVNS come from the germline V gene. V lost 3 bases and J lost 4, with 9 bases in between. This CDR3 comprises 13 residues. CDR3 DNA: TGTGCCAGCAGTGATCACGGGAGCACTGAAGCTTTCTTT. This translates into CASSDHGSTEAFF. Full variable domain (rest looked up from reference TRBV25-1 and TRBJ1-1): EADIYQTPRYLVIGTGKKITLECSQTMGHDKMYWYQQDPGMELHLIHYSYGVNSTEKGDLSSESTVSRIRTEHFPLTLESARPSHTSQYLCASSDHGSTEAFFGQGTRLTVV.

The J gene is TRBJ2-1, the V gene TRBV2, with 10 positions matching TRBD2. V gave up 4 bases and J gave up 9 bases; unmatched junction bases: 6. The germline CDR1 and CDR2 sequences are SNHLY and FYNNEI. The CDR3 runs 14 residues. The CDR3, as DNA: TGTGCCAGCAGTGGGGAACTAGCGGGAAGTGAGCAGTTCTTC. Translated, it gives CASSGELAGSEQFF.

This chain links TRBV21-1 with TRBJ2-2; the D call of TRBD2 is as the table states it, not checked on the DNA. TRBV21-1 counts as a pseudogene. This CDR3 has 17 residues. CDR3 DNA sequence: TGTGCCAGCAGCAAAAAGGCCCGACTCCCGAACACCGGGGAGCTGTTTTTT. This sequence encodes CASSKKARLPNTGELFF.

The V call is TRBV6-1, the J call TRBJ2-5, with 8 bases that match TRBD2. This CDR3 has 17 amino acids. The V gene end was trimmed by 0 bases and the J gene end by 5 bases; junction bases not matched to a gene: 11. Germline lookup yields CDR1 MNHNS and CDR2 SASEGT. The CDR3 DNA sequence: TGTGCCAGCAGTGAAGCAACAGCGGGAGTTGGCCGGGAGACCCAGTACTTC. It codes for CASSEATAGVGRETQYF.

J is TRBJ2-7 and V is TRBV7-2; the match to TRBD1 covers 7 bases. After removal of 2 bases from V and 5 bases from J, the junction contained 9 bases not matched to a gene. Germline CDR1 SGHTA, CDR2 FQGNSA. This CDR3 contains 15 residues. The CDR3, as DNA: TGTGCCAGCAGCTTAAAGACAGGGAACTTAGACGAGCAGTACTTC. Translating it yields CASSLKTGNLDEQYF.

The V call is TRBV19, the J call TRBJ1-4; D unclear. The V end was cut by 6 bases, the J end by 6 bases, with 14 bases between. Germline loops: CDR1 LNHDA, CDR2 SQIVND (reference sequence). The length of the CDR3 is 14 residues. The CDR3 reads CASRPETGDEKLFF. CDR3 DNA: TGTGCCAGTAGGCCGGAGACCGGGGATGAAAAACTGTTTTTT. The whole variable domain, filled in from reference TRBV19 and TRBJ1-4, reads DGGITQSPKYLFRKEGQNVTLSCEQNLNHDAMYWYRQDPGQGLRLIYYSQIVNDFQKGDIAEGYSVSREKKESFPLTVTSAQKNPTAFYLCASRPETGDEKLFFGSGTQLSVL.

The chain recombines TRBV7-2 with TRBJ2-1; 10 nucleotides match TRBD2. Germline V lookup: CDR1 SGHTA, CDR2 FQGNSA. This CDR3 is built from 15 residues. V dropped 2 bases and J dropped 3; count of bases not matched to a gene: 1. The CDR3 nucleotides are TGTGCCAGCAGCTTAAGCGGGGGGGGCTACAATGAGCAGTTCTTC. Residues: CASSLSGGGYNEQFF.

V and J are TRBV5-4 and TRBJ1-4; D not certain. Germline assignment: CDR1 SGHNT and CDR2 YYREEE (reference sequence). CDR3 length equals 15 residues. Deletions cut 4 bases from V and 0 bases from J, with 10 bases between. The CDR3 reads CASSRSKATNEKLFF. CDR3 DNA: TGTGCCAGCAGCCGAAGCAAAGCAACTAATGAAAAACTGTTTTTT.

This chain links TRBV9 with TRBJ1-4, with D maybe TRBD1 (6 bases). Germline-derived CDR1 and CDR2 are SGDLS and YYNGEE. Between the trimmed V and J ends, which lost 4 bases and 4 bases, there was a span of 14 bases. CDR3 length: 15 amino acids. The DNA for the CDR3 is TGTGCCAGCAGCCTACAGGGTGTGATTAATGAAAAACTGTTTTTT. This gives the protein CASSLQGVINEKLFF. Filled out from reference TRBV9 and TRBJ1-4, the complete variable domain reads DSGVTQTPKHLITATGQRVTLRCSPRSGDLSVYWYQQSLDQGLQFLIQYYNGEERAKGNILERFSAQQFPDLHSELNLSSLELGDSALYFCASSLQGVINEKLFFGSGTQLSVL.

The chain combines TRBV2 with TRBJ2-3, with a possible D match to TRBD1 (5 bases). Germline CDR1 SNHLY, CDR2 FYNNEI. The CDR3 covers 18 residues. The V end was cut by 6 bases, the J end by 1 base, with 23 bases between. This chain's CDR3 is CASRGWGTGKGGTDTQYF. The CDR3, as DNA: TGTGCCAGCAGGGGGTGGGGCACTGGGAAAGGCGGCACAGATACGCAGTATTTT.

This rearrangement joins TRBV4-2 to TRBJ2-2; maybe TRBD2 (6 bases). V was clipped by 0 bases and J by 6 bases, with 14 bases between them. CDR3 length: 16 residues. The germline CDR1 and CDR2 sequences are LGHNA and YNFKEQ. CDR3 sequence: CASSQEGDGGAGELFF. CDR3 in DNA: TGTGCCAGCAGCCAAGAGGGTGACGGGGGTGCCGGGGAGCTGTTTTTT.

This chain connects TRBV9 to TRBJ1-3, with D hard to call. Germline loops: CDR1 SGDLS, CDR2 YYNGEE. V dropped 4 bases and J dropped 1 base, with 6 bases sitting between them. This CDR3 contains 13 residues. The CDR3: CASSPSSGNTIYF. The CDR3 region has the DNA TGTGCCAGCAGCCCGAGTTCTGGAAACACCATATATTTT.

This chain uses TRBV10-2 with TRBJ2-5; TRBD2 matches 8 bases. This CDR3 comprises 16 residues. Germline CDR1 WSHSY, CDR2 SAAADI. V gave up 5 bases and J gave up 4 bases; unmatched junction bases: 12. CDR3 in DNA: TGCGCCAGCAGTTTTGGTGGGAGCGGGGGATCAGAGACCCAGTACTTC. Its translation: CASSFGGSGGSETQYF.

V is TRBV15 and J is TRBJ1-2; maybe TRBD1 (5 bases). Germline V gives CDR1 LNHNV, CDR2 YYDKDF (reference sequence). With 0 bases removed from V and 7 bases from J, the gap between germline ends came to 9 bases. The CDR3 length is 13 residues. CDR3: CATSRDRGGGYTF. CDR3 DNA sequence: TGTGCCACCAGCAGAGATCGGGGGGGTGGCTACACCTTC.

The rearrangement uses TRBV7-9 and TRBJ2-1, with unresolved D. Germline assignment: CDR1 SEHNR and CDR2 FQNEAQ (reference sequence). The CDR3 has 14 amino acids. V was clipped by 5 bases and J by 8 bases, with 16 bases between them. The CDR3 DNA is TGTGCCAGCAGCCAAAATACGGGTTGGGATGAGCAGTTCTTC. It encodes CASSQNTGWDEQFF.

This clone was found once. The gene calls are TRBV4-1 and TRBJ1-5; a possible D gene is TRBD1 (5 bases). Between the trimmed V and J ends, which lost 6 bases and 0 bases, there was a span of 12 bases. Germline V lookup: CDR1 MGHRA, CDR2 YSYEKL. This CDR3 has 15 amino acids. In DNA form, the CDR3 reads TGCGCCAGCAGTCTCGGGGGTAATAGCAATCAGCCCCAGCATTTT. It translates to CASSLGGNSNQPQHF.

V and J are TRBV5-1 and TRBJ1-1; D unclear. This CDR3 is 14 amino acids long. The germline V gene encodes CDR1 SGHRS and CDR2 YFSETQ. V was clipped by 6 bases and J by 0 bases, with 12 bases between them. CDR3 DNA: TGCGCCAGCACCCCCGCGGCGGTGAACACTGAAGCTTTCTTT. It specifies CASTPAAVNTEAFF.

V and J are TRBV21-1 and TRBJ2-7; TRBD1, the table's D call, lacks a check against the DNA. TRBV21-1 is assigned pseudogene status. CDR3 size: 14 residues. CDR3: CASSDRDSSYEQYF. CDR3 coding DNA: TGTGCCAGCAGTGACAGAGACAGCTCCTACGAGCAGTACTTC.

The rearrangement uses TRBV5-1 and TRBJ2-5, with TRBD2 as a possible D gene (5 bases). The CDR3 consists of 13 residues. Germline loops: CDR1 SGHRS, CDR2 YFSETQ. V shed 3 bases and J shed 2 bases, with 8 bases lying between them. CDR3 in DNA: TGCGCCAGCAGCTCCCGGGGACAAGAGACCCAGTACTTC. It translates to CASSSRGQETQYF.

The V and J genes are TRBV19 and TRBJ1-5; D unresolved. Trimming took off 5 bases at V and 1 base at J, with 12 bases between the two ends. This CDR3 has 15 residues. Germline V gene lookup returns CDR1 LNHDA and CDR2 SQIVND (reference sequence). The DNA for the CDR3 is TGTGCCAGTAGTGCTTGGGCCGGAAGCAATCAGCCCCAGCATTTT. Amino acid sequence: CASSAWAGSNQPQHF.

J is TRBJ2-7 and V is TRBV11-2; 8 nucleotides align to TRBD1. Germline CDR1 and CDR2: SGHAT and FQNNGV. Germline trimming cut 5 bases from V and 7 bases from J; bases unmatched to any gene: 13. The CDR3 is 15 residues long. CDR3 nucleotides: TGTGCCAGCAGCAAAGGGGGACAGGCCCCGTCGGAGCAGTACTTC. It is translated as CASSKGGQAPSEQYF.

V gene TRBV4-2 combines with J gene TRBJ2-5; 16 positions agree with TRBD2. The V and J ends lost 1 base and 5 bases, in that order; junction bases with no gene match: 7. Germline V gene data show CDR1 as LGHNA and CDR2 as YNFKEQ. The CDR3 contains 18 residues. The CDR3 region is CASSQGDRGLAGGETQYF. CDR3 DNA sequence: TGTGCCAGCAGCCAAGGAGACCGGGGACTAGCGGGAGGGGAGACCCAGTACTTC.

The rearrangement links TRBV21-1 to TRBJ1-4; the DNA was not used to check the table's D call, TRBD1. TRBV21-1 constitutes a pseudogene. CDR3 length equals 16 residues. DNA of the CDR3: TGTGCCAGCAGCAAAGTCAGGGGGCCCACTAATGAAAAACTGTTTTTT. Translated: CASSKVRGPTNEKLFF.

The chain joins TRBV7-2 to TRBJ2-1, with TRBD2 matching 10 bases. After removal of 5 bases from V and 8 bases from J, the junction contained 15 bases not matched to a gene. The germline V gene encodes CDR1 SGHTA and CDR2 FQGNSA. The CDR3 has 17 residues. The CDR3 bases are TGTGCCAGCAGCGATAGTCCTCTAGCGGGAGTAATCTATGAGCAGTTCTTC. This encodes CASSDSPLAGVIYEQFF.

The CDR3 coding sequence is TGTGCCAGCAGCTCCGGGGCCAGGGGCACCGGGGAGCTGTTTTTT. Protein product: CASSSGARGTGELFF. V is TRBV11-2 and J is TRBJ2-2, with a tentative D call TRBD1 (6 bases). Trimming stripped 4 bases from V and 4 bases from J, with 13 bases between. CDR3 length: 15 residues. The germline V gene encodes CDR1 SGHAT and CDR2 FQNNGV.

The chain carries TRBV5-1 and TRBJ2-7; D is possibly TRBD2 (6 bases). Germline values: CDR1 SGHRS, CDR2 YFSETQ. Deletions cut 4 bases from V and 2 bases from J, with 13 bases between. The CDR3 has 14 amino acids. The CDR3 protein is CASSQEGRAYEQYF. CDR3 sequence (DNA): TGCGCCAGCAGCCAGGAGGGGCGCGCCTACGAGCAGTACTTC.